These 17 T cell receptor beta chains were sequenced from one sample in a study of cytomegalovirus exposure and HLA in healthy donors. Clones were sequenced by immunoSEQ multiplex PCR, and TCRdb holds only the in-frame ones, with some missing. The sample yields 180,000 or so clones, roughly nine tenths seen once. Sequencing was performed on PBMCs. Receptors originate from a man between 18 and 29 years old in good health and CMV-seropositive.

This clone was observed a single time. The chain uses TRBV6-5 and TRBJ2-7, with D perhaps TRBD1 (6 bases). Germline V gene sequence: CDR1 MNHEY, CDR2 SVGAGI. This CDR3 comprises 15 residues. Trimming took 0 bases from V and 1 from J, leaving 10 bases between them. The CDR3 protein is CASSYSRQASYEQYF. As DNA, the CDR3 is TGTGCCAGCAGTTACTCCCGACAGGCTTCCTACGAGCAGTACTTC.

The V gene is TRBV9, the J gene TRBJ2-5, with TRBD2 as a possible D gene (5 bases). The CDR3 contains 13 residues. CDR1 SGDLS and CDR2 YYNGEE come from the germline V gene. Trimming stripped 3 bases from V and 7 bases from J, with 13 bases between. The CDR3 is CASSGEPLGTQYF. The DNA of the CDR3 is TGTGCCAGCAGCGGGGAGCCCCTTGGGACCCAGTACTTC.

The chain joins TRBV4-3 to TRBJ2-1; TRBD2 aligns across 10 bases. From germline, CDR1 is LGHNA and CDR2 YSLEER. V was pared by 1 base and J by 9 bases, with 6 bases of the junction left unmatched. The CDR3 has 15 amino acids. The CDR3 nucleotides read TGCGCCAGCAGCCAAGCCCAGCGGGGGGGCGCTGAGCAGTTCTTC. It codes for CASSQAQRGGAEQFF.

This clone came up once. CDR3 sequence reads: CASSRQFHQPQHF. The CDR3 bases are TGTGCCAGTAGTAGACAGTTCCATCAGCCCCAGCATTTT. The chain is built from TRBV19 and TRBJ1-5; a possible D gene is TRBD1 (5 bases). V was trimmed by 4 bases and J by 5 bases, leaving 9 bases between them. This CDR3 contains 13 residues. In germline, CDR1 is LNHDA, CDR2 SQIVND (reference sequence).

This clone appeared a single time. The J gene is TRBJ2-3, the V gene TRBV29-1; D might be TRBD2 (6 bases). CDR3 length: 13 residues. V dropped 6 bases and J dropped 1 base, with 11 bases sitting between them. CDR1 is SQVTM and CDR2 is ANQGSEA in the germline V gene. This chain's CDR3 is CSVEGWGTDTQYF. For the CDR3, the DNA is TGCAGCGTGGAGGGCTGGGGCACAGATACGCAGTATTTT.

In this sample, this clone turned up once. This chain connects TRBV15 to TRBJ2-1; weak D call: TRBD2 (6 bases). V gave up 5 bases and J gave up 7 bases, with 18 bases separating them. Per germline, CDR1 LNHNV and CDR2 YYDKDF (reference sequence). This CDR3 has 15 residues. The chain's CDR3 is CATSRRLAEGNEQFF. The CDR3, as DNA: TGTGCCACCAGCCGGCGTTTAGCGGAGGGTAATGAGCAGTTCTTC. Full variable domain (rest looked up from reference TRBV15 and TRBJ2-1): DAMVIQNPRYQVTQFGKPVTLSCSQTLNHNVMYWYQQKSSQAPKLLFHYYDKDFNNEADTPDNFQSRRPNTSFCFLDIRSPGLGDTAMYLCATSRRLAEGNEQFFGPGTRLTVL.

The V and J genes are TRBV19 and TRBJ2-2, with no clear D. V was pared by 7 bases and J by 3 bases, with 12 bases between. The CDR3 is 14 residues long. Germline CDR1 reads LNHDA; CDR2 reads SQIVND (reference sequence). CDR3 amino acids: CASMGQSYTGELFF. The CDR3 nucleotides are TGTGCCAGTATGGGCCAGTCTTACACCGGGGAGCTGTTTTTT.

V and J are TRBV10-3 and TRBJ2-2, with 10 bases aligning to TRBD2. The V gene's germline CDR1 is ENHRY and CDR2 SYGVKD. There are 12 residues in the CDR3. The V gene end was trimmed by 8 bases and the J gene end by 11 bases; junction bases not matched to a gene: 5. The CDR3 protein is CAIAGLAEELFF. As DNA, the CDR3 is TGTGCCATCGCCGGACTAGCGGAAGAGCTGTTTTTT.

This chain links TRBV11-3 with TRBJ2-7, with D possibly being TRBD1 (6 bases). Per the germline V gene, CDR1 is SGHNT and CDR2 is YENEEA. Deletions cut 5 bases from V and 1 base from J, with 12 bases between. This CDR3 has 14 residues. The CDR3 nucleotides are TGTGCCAGCAGCCCAGGGGCGGAATCCTACGAGCAGTACTTC. Translation: CASSPGAESYEQYF.

V and J are TRBV4-3 and TRBJ1-4; D is unresolved. This CDR3 is 14 amino acids long. V dropped 0 bases and J dropped 7 bases, with 9 bases sitting between them. The germline gives CDR1 LGHNA, CDR2 YSLEER. As DNA, the CDR3 is TGCGCCAGCAGCCAAGAGTTGGAGGGTGAAAAACTGTTTTTT. Translating it yields CASSQELEGEKLFF.

This clone was counted a single time. The rearrangement links TRBV7-3 to TRBJ2-7; 8 nucleotides line up with TRBD2. V lost 4 bases to trimming and J lost 7 bases; unmatched junction nucleotides: 0. The V gene's germline CDR1 is SGHTA and CDR2 FQGTGA. The CDR3 extends over 11 amino acids. DNA for the CDR3: TGTGCCAGCAGCTCGGGGGGGGAGCAGTACTTC. Amino acid sequence: CASSSGGEQYF.

J is TRBJ2-2 and V is TRBV10-3; D gene uncertain. Trimming removed 0 bases from V and 7 bases from J, with 3 bases in between. CDR3 length: 12 residues. Germline lookup yields CDR1 ENHRY and CDR2 SYGVKD. As DNA, the CDR3 is TGTGCCATCAGTGAGTCTAACGGGGAGCTGTTTTTT. Translation gives CAISESNGELFF.

V is TRBV18 and J is TRBJ1-5; D call uncertain. V dropped 6 bases and J dropped 9 bases, with 24 bases sitting between them. The CDR3 spans 16 residues. The germline CDR1 and CDR2 sequences are KGHSH and LQKENI. The CDR3 DNA sequence: TGTGCCAGCTCCCCGGCGACGAGGCTCTCCCCCAGGCCCCAGCATTTT. Protein: CASSPATRLSPRPQHF.

J is TRBJ2-5 and V is TRBV5-1; TRBD2 might be the D (5 bases). The germline V gene encodes CDR1 SGHRS and CDR2 YFSETQ. The CDR3 contains 14 residues. V was pared by 0 bases and J by 9 bases, with 15 bases between. CDR3 nucleotides: TGCGCCAGCAGCTTGGCAACCAACGGCGGGCCCCAGTACTTC. This codes for CASSLATNGGPQYF.

The CDR3 reads CASSWAGGSSGYTF. As DNA, the CDR3 is TGTGCCAGCAGTTGGGCCGGGGGTTCCTCTGGCTACACCTTC. The chain employs TRBV28 and TRBJ1-2; D may be TRBD1 (5 bases). The germline gives CDR1 MDHEN, CDR2 SYDVKM. Deletions cut 4 bases from V and 7 bases from J, with 16 bases between. CDR3 length equals 14 residues.

The chain carries TRBV4-2 and TRBJ1-4, with D perhaps matching TRBD1 (6 bases). Germline assignment: CDR1 LGHNA and CDR2 YNFKEQ. This CDR3 has 18 residues. V dropped 0 bases and J dropped 3 bases, with 17 bases sitting between them. The CDR3: CASSQDQWRGRANEKLFF. For the CDR3, the DNA is TGTGCCAGCAGCCAAGACCAGTGGAGGGGGAGGGCTAATGAAAAACTGTTTTTT.

This chain links TRBV7-3 with TRBJ2-1; 9 nucleotides agree with TRBD2. This CDR3 comprises 16 residues. Germline-derived CDR1 and CDR2 are SGHTA and FQGTGA. Germline trimming cut 1 base from V and 5 bases from J; bases unmatched to any gene: 6. In nucleotides, the CDR3 is TGTGCCAGCAGCTTAAGTGAGACTAGCGGTAACAATGAGCAGTTCTTC. This translates into CASSLSETSGNNEQFF.